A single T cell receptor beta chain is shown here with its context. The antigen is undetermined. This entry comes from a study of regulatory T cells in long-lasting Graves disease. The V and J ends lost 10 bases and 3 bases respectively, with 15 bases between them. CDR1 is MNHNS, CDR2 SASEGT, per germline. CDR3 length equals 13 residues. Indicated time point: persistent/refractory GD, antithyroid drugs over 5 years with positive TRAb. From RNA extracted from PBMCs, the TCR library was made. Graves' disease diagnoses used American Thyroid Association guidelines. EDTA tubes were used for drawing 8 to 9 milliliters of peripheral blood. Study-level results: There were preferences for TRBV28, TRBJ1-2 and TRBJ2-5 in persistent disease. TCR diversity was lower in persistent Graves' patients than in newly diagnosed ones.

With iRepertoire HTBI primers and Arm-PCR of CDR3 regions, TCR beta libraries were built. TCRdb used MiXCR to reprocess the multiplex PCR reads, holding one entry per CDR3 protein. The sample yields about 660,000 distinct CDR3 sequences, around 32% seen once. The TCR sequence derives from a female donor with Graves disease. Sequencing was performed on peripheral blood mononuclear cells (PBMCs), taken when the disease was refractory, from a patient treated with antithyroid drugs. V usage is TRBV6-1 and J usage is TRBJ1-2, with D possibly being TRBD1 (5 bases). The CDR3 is CATRDGGDYGYTF. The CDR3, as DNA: TGTGCCACTCGAGATGGGGGGGACTATGGCTACACCTTC.